This entry lists 9 T cell receptor beta chains sequenced from one sample in a study of identical twins (dated by TCRdb to 2016 to 2018). Libraries were constructed by 5' RACE. Sequencing used an Illumina HiSeq 2000. The raw public data were reprocessed by TCRdb itself: fastp quality trimming at Q25, MiXCR clonotype calling, in-frame beta chains only. Every entry covers one CDR3 protein and lists the most common genes and DNA from its rows. Here the sample has about 470,000 distinct CDR3 sequences; 24% occur a single time. Together, the top ten hold 2.5% to 3.5% of the sample. The sample also formed part of further work on T cells expressing NK-cell markers.

The specimen sequenced was CD4+ T cells sorted from blood. These receptors originate from a woman younger than 35 in good health.

The rearrangement links TRBV2 to TRBJ1-1, with 8 bases fitting TRBD1. Trimming at V came to 5 bases and at J to 6 bases, leaving 5 bases not matched to a gene. There are 13 residues in the CDR3. Germline V CDR1 and CDR2: SNHLY, FYNNEI. The CDR3 protein is CASSYQTGAEAFF. The CDR3 nucleotides are TGTGCCAGCAGTTATCAGACAGGGGCTGAAGCTTTCTTT.

This clonotype was picked up many times. The chain has TRBV12-3 or TRBV12-4 and TRBJ2-7; D remains ambiguous. The CDR3 runs 13 residues. Trimming shortened V by 7 bases and J by 1 base, and 11 bases separated the two germline ends. As DNA, the CDR3 is TGTGCCAGCACGATCGACGGATCCTACGAGCAGTACTTC. Its protein is CASTIDGSYEQYF.

The chain combines TRBV6-2 or TRBV6-3 with TRBJ2-1, with D perhaps matching TRBD1 (6 bases). Looked up from germline, CDR1 is MNHEY and CDR2 is SVGEGT. The V end was cut by 6 bases, the J end by 0 bases, with 15 bases between. This CDR3 has 16 residues. The CDR3 DNA reads as TGTGCCAGCAGCCCGGACAGCCGATTCTCCTACAATGAGCAGTTCTTC. Its translation is CASSPDSRFSYNEQFF.

Notes on this clonotype: A much larger clone is a single base away; this may be a read error. This chain connects TRBV7-9 to TRBJ1-3; no clear D gene. V was shortened by 8 bases and J by 0 bases, with 2 bases between the two germline ends. Germline V gene sequence: CDR1 SEHNR, CDR2 FQNEAQ (reference sequence). The CDR3 sequence is 11 residues long. The CDR3 protein is CASGSGNTIYF. In DNA, the CDR3 is TGTGCCAGCGGCTCTGGAAACACCATATATTTT.

J is TRBJ2-1 and V is TRBV24-1, with 9 bases identical to TRBD2. CDR3 length equals 14 residues. V dropped 9 bases and J dropped 7; count of bases not matched to a gene: 9. Germline lookup yields CDR1 KGHDR and CDR2 SFDVKD. CDR3 sequence (DNA): TGTGCCACCGCGGGGGGGTACTACGATAATGAGCAGTTCTTC. Translating gives CATAGGYYDNEQFF.

This clonotype showed up many times. The chain carries TRBV5-1 and TRBJ2-7; 8 nucleotides match TRBD1. Germline CDR1 and CDR2: SGHRS and YFSETQ. The junction had 6 bases not matched to a gene; V was cut back by 3 bases and J by 4 bases. The CDR3 has 14 amino acids. CDR3 in amino acids: CASSYGDRSYEQYF. The CDR3 DNA reads TGCGCCAGCAGCTACGGGGACAGGTCGTACGAGCAGTACTTC.

This clonotype was seen a few times. This chain links TRBV5-1 with TRBJ2-7, with D perhaps assigned TRBD1 or TRBD2 (5 bases each). The V gene's germline CDR1 is SGHRS and CDR2 YFSETQ. V lost 4 bases and J 7 bases, leaving 15 bases between the germline ends. The CDR3 loop spans 13 amino acids. The CDR3 loop reads CASSAGTTGEQYF. In DNA form, the CDR3 reads TGCGCCAGCAGCGCCGGGACGACCGGGGAGCAGTACTTC. The whole variable domain, filled in from reference TRBV5-1 and TRBJ2-7, reads KAGVTQTPRYLIKTRGQQVTLSCSPISGHRSVSWYQQTPGQGLQFLFEYFSETQRNKGNFPGRFSGRQFSNSRSEMNVSTLELGDSALYLCASSAGTTGEQYFGPGTRLTVT.

In this sample, this clonotype turned up many times. The chain links TRBV5-1 to TRBJ2-1, with 7 nucleotides matching TRBD2. Germline V gene lookup returns CDR1 SGHRS and CDR2 YFSETQ. CDR3 length: 18 residues. The ends lost 4 bases at V and 7 bases at J; junction bases unmatched: 20. CDR3 region: CASSGGTFGGGPSNEQFF. As DNA, the CDR3 is TGCGCCAGCAGCGGGGGGACGTTCGGGGGAGGGCCCTCGAATGAGCAGTTCTTC.

V usage is TRBV12-3 or TRBV12-4 and J usage is TRBJ2-1; D is perhaps TRBD1 or TRBD2 (5 bases each). The V and J ends lost 5 bases and 7 bases respectively, with 24 bases between them. This CDR3 comprises 17 residues. The CDR3 DNA is TGTGCCAGCAGTCCACTGGGGCGAGGGGCCTTCAGGAATGAGCAGTTCTTC. Encoded protein: CASSPLGRGAFRNEQFF.